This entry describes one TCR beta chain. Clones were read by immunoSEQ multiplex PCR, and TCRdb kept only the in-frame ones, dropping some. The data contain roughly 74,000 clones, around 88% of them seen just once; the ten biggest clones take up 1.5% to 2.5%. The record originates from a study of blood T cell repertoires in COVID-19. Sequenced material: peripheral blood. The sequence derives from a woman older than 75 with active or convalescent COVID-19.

The CDR3 sequence: CASSLDPRGTEAFF. In DNA form, the CDR3 reads TGTGCCAGCAGCTTAGATCCCCGGGGCACTGAAGCTTTCTTT. The V gene is TRBV5-5, the J gene TRBJ1-1; the D is unclear. The germline gives CDR1 SGHKS, CDR2 YYEKEE (reference sequence). This CDR3 is built from 14 residues. V dropped 2 bases and J dropped 4 bases, with 12 bases sitting between them.